This T cell receptor beta chain was found in a study of CD8+ T cells in alopecia areata. Study details: Patients received oral tofacitinib, 5 to 10 mg twice daily, for moderate-to-severe alopecia areata. Study-wide points: Treatment with tofacitinib significantly lowered scalp clonality and reduced expanded CD8+ clones among the top 100. Normal scalp showed lower clonality than lesional scalp, especially alopecia totalis/universalis. Resident alphabeta T cells of normal skin are also sequenced in scalp samples.

Sequencing used cDNA as its template, made by extracting RNA and reverse transcribing it. Measured with immunoSEQ multiplex PCR; TCRdb has only the in-frame clones, and not every one. Of about 210,000 clones listed, roughly 40% were seen once; the top ten hold roughly 2.6%. V was cut by 0 bases and J by 9 bases, with 18 bases left in between. Germline V gene sequence: CDR1 SQVTM, CDR2 ANQGSEA. The CDR3 contains 15 residues. Points on this clone: What it binds is unknown.

Regarding treatment: oral pan-JAK inhibitor, 5-10 mg twice daily. The specimen was CD4+ T cells sorted from blood, collected at approximately week 37, from a patient treated with tofacitinib. The chain combines TRBV29-1 with TRBJ2-1; D assignment may be TRBD1 or TRBD2 (5 bases each). The receptor was derived from a human donor with alopecia areata. CDR3 sequence reads: CSVEDRRGKGFEQFF. Written as DNA, the CDR3 is TGCAGCGTTGAAGATCGCCGGGGTAAGGGGTTTGAGCAGTTCTTC.